The clone carrying this TCR beta chain was observed a handful of times. Only in-frame clones appear in the TCRdb table, and some are missing; sequencing was by immunoSEQ multiplex PCR. The sample holds 100,000 to 150,000 clones; around 80% are singletons and the top ten take 37%. The data belong to a study of blood T cell repertoires in COVID-19. This CDR3 is 17 amino acids long. The V and J ends lost 5 bases and 5 bases, in that order; junction bases with no gene match: 12. Per the germline V gene, CDR1 is SGHVS and CDR2 is FNYEAQ. The rearrangement uses TRBV7-6 and TRBJ2-3, with TRBD2 matching over 11 bases. Sequencing used peripheral blood. This sequence originates from a man between 40 and 49 years old with active or convalescent COVID-19. The CDR3 protein is CASSKTLAGGLGDTQYF. DNA for the CDR3: TGTGCCAGCAGCAAAACTCTAGCGGGGGGCCTAGGAGATACGCAGTATTTT. Full variable domain (missing parts from reference TRBV7-6 and TRBJ2-3): GAGVSQSPRYKVTKRGQDVALRCDPISGHVSLYWYRQALGQGPEFLTYFNYEAQQDKSGLPNDRFSAERPEGSISTLTIQRTEQRDSAMYRCASSKTLAGGLGDTQYFGPGTRLTVL.